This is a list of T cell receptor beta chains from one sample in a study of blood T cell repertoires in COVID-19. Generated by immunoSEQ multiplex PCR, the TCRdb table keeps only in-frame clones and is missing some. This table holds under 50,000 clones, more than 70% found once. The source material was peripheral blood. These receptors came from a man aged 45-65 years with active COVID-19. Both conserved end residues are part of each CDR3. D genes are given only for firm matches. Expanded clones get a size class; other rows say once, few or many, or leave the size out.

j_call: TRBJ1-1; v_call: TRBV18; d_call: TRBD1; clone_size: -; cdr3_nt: TGTGCCAGCTCACCACGGGACAGGCCGACTGGGGCTTTCTTT; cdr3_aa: CASSPRDRPTGAFF
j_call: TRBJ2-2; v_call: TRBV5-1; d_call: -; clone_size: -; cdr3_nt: TGCGCCAGCAGCTCCCTGGCCCCCGGGGAGCTGTTTTTT; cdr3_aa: CASSSLAPGELFF
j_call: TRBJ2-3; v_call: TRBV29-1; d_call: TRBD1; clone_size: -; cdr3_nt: TGCAGCGTTGAGGACAGGAGCACAGATACGCAGTATTTT; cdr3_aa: CSVEDRSTDTQYF
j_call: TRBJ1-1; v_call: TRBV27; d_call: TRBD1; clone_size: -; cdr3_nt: TGTGCCAATTACGTCAGGGACAGAAGGACTGAAGCTTTCTTT; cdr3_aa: CANYVRDRRTEAFF
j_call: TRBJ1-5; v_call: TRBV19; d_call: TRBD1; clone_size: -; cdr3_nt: TGTGCCAGTGGGGACAGGGGGCTTTATAGCAATCAGCCCCAGCATTTT; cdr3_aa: CASGDRGLYSNQPQHF
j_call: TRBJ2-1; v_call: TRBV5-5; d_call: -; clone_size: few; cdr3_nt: TGTGCCAGCCAGGAGGGTAGCGGTCTAGGTCCCTACAATGAGCAGTTCTTC; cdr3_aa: CASQEGSGLGPYNEQFF
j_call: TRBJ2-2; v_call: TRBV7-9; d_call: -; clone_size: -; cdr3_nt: TGTGCCAGCAGCTTAGCGCATCATAGGGGTTCCACCGGGGAGCTGTTTTTT; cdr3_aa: CASSLAHHRGSTGELFF
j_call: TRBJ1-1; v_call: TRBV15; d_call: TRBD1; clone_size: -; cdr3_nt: TGTGCCACCAGCAGAGATTGGGACAGACAGAACACTGAAGCTTTCTTT; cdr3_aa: CATSRDWDRQNTEAFF
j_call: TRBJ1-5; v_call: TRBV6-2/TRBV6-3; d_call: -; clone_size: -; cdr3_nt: TGTGCCAGCAGTTACCTCGGAGAGACCCAGCATTTT; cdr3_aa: CASSYLGETQHF
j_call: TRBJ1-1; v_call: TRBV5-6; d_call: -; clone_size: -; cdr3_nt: TGTGCCAGCAGCTCCGGAGGGCCCTACACTGAAGCTTTCTTT; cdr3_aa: CASSSGGPYTEAFF
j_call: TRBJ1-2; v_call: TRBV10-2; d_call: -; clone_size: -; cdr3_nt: TGCGCCAGCAGTGAGGAGACAGACTATGGCTACACCTTC; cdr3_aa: CASSEETDYGYTF
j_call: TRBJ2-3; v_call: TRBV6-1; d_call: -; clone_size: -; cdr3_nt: TGTGCCAGCAGTGAACATAGCACAGATACGCAGTATTTT; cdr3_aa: CASSEHSTDTQYF
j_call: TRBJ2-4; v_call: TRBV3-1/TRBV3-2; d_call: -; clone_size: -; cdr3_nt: TGTGCCAGCAGCCAAGAAAGGCGGGACATTCAGTACTTC; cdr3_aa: CASSQERRDIQYF
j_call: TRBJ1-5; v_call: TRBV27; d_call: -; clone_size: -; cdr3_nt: TGTGCCAGCAGTCCGGGGGGCGTCCGCAATCAGCCCCAGCATTTT; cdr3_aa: CASSPGGVRNQPQHF
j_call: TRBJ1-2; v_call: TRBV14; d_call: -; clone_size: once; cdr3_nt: TGTGCCAGCAGCGTGCCCTCCGGTGGCTACACCTTC; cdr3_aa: CASSVPSGGYTF
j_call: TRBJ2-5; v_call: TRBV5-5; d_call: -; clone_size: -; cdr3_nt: TGTGCCAGCAGCTTGGGACAGGACCGGGAGACCCAGTACTTC; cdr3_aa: CASSLGQDRETQYF
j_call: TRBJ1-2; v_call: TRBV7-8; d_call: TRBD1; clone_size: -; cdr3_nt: TGTGCCAGCAGCCCGGAGGGACAGGCCTATGGCTACACCTTC; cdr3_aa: CASSPEGQAYGYTF
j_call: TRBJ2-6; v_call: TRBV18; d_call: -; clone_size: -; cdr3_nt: TGTGCCAGCTCACCCGGTTTACAGGCCCCCTCTGGGGCCAACGTCCTGACTTTC; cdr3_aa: CASSPGLQAPSGANVLTF
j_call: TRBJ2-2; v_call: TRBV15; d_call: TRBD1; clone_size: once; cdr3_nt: TGTGCCACCAGCAGGGCCTTCCTAGGGACAGGGGGCGCAGTCGGGGAGCTGTTTTTT; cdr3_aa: CATSRAFLGTGGAVGELFF
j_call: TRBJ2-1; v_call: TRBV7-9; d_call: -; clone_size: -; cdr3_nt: TGTGCCCCTACGGGAGAACCCTACAATGAGCAGTTCTTC; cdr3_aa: CAPTGEPYNEQFF
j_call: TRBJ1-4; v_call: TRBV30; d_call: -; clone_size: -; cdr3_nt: TGTGCCTGGAGTGGCCGGAGTGAGGGAAAACTGTTTTTT; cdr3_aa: CAWSGRSEGKLFF
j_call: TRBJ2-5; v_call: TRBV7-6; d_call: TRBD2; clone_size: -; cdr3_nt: TGTGCCAGCAGCGTCGAGACTAGCGGAACACAAGAGACCCAGTACTTC; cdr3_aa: CASSVETSGTQETQYF